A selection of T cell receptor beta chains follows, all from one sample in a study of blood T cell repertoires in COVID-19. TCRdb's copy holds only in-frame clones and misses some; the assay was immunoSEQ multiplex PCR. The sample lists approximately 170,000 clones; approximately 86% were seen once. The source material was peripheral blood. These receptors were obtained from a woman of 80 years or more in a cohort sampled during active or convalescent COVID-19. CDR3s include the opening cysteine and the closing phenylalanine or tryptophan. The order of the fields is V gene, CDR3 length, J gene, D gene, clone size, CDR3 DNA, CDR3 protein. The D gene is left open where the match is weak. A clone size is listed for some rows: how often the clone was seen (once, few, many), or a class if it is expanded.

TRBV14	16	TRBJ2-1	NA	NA	TGTGCCAGCAGCCGCTACAGACAGATATCTATCGTTGAGCAGTTCTTC	CASSRYRQISIVEQFF
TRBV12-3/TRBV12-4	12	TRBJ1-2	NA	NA	TGTGCCTCCCATCGGGGTGACTATGGCTACACCTTC	CASHRGDYGYTF
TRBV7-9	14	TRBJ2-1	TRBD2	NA	TGTGCCAGCAGCACTGGGACTAGTTTCAATGAGCAGTTCTTC	CASSTGTSFNEQFF
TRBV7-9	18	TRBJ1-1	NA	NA	TGTGCCAGCAGCGACCCCGACCCGGGTCACGGGATGAACACTGAAGCTTTCTTT	CASSDPDPGHGMNTEAFF
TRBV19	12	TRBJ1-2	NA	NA	TGTGCCACTCTAGCCCCGTTGGGAGGCTACACCTTC	CATLAPLGGYTF
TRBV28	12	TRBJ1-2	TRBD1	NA	TGTGCCGGACAGGGATTGAACTATGGCTACACCTTC	CAGQGLNYGYTF
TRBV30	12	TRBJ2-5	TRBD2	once	TGTGCCTGTATTAGGGGAGGGGAGACCCAGTACTTC	CACIRGGETQYF
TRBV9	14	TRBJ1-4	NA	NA	TGTGCCAGCAGCGTAGGGACAAACCAGGAAAAACTGTTTTTT	CASSVGTNQEKLFF
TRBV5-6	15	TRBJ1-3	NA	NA	TGTGCCAGCAGCTTGGGACAGTACTCTGGAAACACCATATATTTT	CASSLGQYSGNTIYF
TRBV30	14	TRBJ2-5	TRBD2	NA	TGTGCCGCACGTGTGGCGGGGGGGGAAGAGACCCAGTACTTC	CAARVAGGEETQYF
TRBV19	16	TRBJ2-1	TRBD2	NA	TGTGCCAGTAGTATCTCTGGACTAGCGAAGTACAATGAGCAGTTCTTC	CASSISGLAKYNEQFF
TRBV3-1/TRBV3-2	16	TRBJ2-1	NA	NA	TGTGCCAGCAGCCAAGTAGCGACCATTTCCTACAATGAGCAGTTCTTC	CASSQVATISYNEQFF
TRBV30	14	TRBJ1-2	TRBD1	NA	TGTGCCTGGAGTGCAGGACAGGGTACAAATGGCTACACCTTC	CAWSAGQGTNGYTF
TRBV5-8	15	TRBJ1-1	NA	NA	TGTGCCAGCAGCTTCCGGCCGCCAGGGAACACTGAAGCTTTCTTT	CASSFRPPGNTEAFF
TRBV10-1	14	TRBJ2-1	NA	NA	TGCGCCAGCAGTGAAGGGGCAGGCTACAATGAGCAGTTCTTC	CASSEGAGYNEQFF
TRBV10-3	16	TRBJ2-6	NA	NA	TGTGCCATCACGCCAGGGATTAGCTCTGGGGCCAACGTCCTGACTTTC	CAITPGISSGANVLTF
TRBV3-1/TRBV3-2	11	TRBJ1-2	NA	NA	TGTGCCAGCAGCCTGGGACAAGGCTACACCTTC	CASSLGQGYTF
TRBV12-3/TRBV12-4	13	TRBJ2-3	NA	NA	TGTGCCAGCGGTTCCCTAGGTCGCGATACGCAGTATTTT	CASGSLGRDTQYF
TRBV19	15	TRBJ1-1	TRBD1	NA	TGTGCCAGTAGTATTGGCAGGGGGCGATTTACTGAAGCTTTCTTT	CASSIGRGRFTEAFF
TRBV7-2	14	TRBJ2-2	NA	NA	TGTGCCAGCAGCCAAAGAGGAAACACCGGGGAGCTGTTTTTT	CASSQRGNTGELFF
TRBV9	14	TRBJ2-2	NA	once	TGTGCCAGCAGCGGGGGGGACAGCACCGGGGAGCTGTTTTTT	CASSGGDSTGELFF
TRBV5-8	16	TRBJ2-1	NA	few	TGTGCCAGCCCCCTGATGGGGCCGGGTGCCCTCGATGAGCAGTTCTTC	CASPLMGPGALDEQFF
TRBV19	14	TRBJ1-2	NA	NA	TGTGCCAGTAGTATCCCCCAGGGGCTGTATGGCTACACCTTC	CASSIPQGLYGYTF
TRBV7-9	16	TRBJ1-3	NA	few	TGTGCCAGCAGCTCTACCATATCATGGTCTGGAAACACCATATATTTT	CASSSTISWSGNTIYF
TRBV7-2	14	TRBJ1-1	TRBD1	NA	TGTGCCAGCAGCAACGCAGGGGGCAGCACTGAAGCTTTCTTT	CASSNAGGSTEAFF
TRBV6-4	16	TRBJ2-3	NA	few	TGTGCCAGCAGTGCTGAGGCGGCCAGAATGTCGGATACGCAGTATTTT	CASSAEAARMSDTQYF
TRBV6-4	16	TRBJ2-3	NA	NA	TGTGCCAGCAGTGACACCAGTTCGGGATCCACAGATACGCAGTATTTT	CASSDTSSGSTDTQYF
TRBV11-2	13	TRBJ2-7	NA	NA	TGTGCCAGCAGCTCCCTACAGGGTTACGAGCAGTACTTC	CASSSLQGYEQYF
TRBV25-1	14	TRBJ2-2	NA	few	TGTGCCAGCACCCCGACAGAGAACACCGGGGAGCTGTTTTTT	CASTPTENTGELFF
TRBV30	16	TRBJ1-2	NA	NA	TGTGCCTGGAGTGTAAACGCCGGGATGAGCTCCTATGGCTACACCTTC	CAWSVNAGMSSYGYTF
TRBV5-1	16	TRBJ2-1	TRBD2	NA	TGCGCCAGCAGCCCGGATCTAGCGGTAGCCTACAATGAGCAGTTCTTC	CASSPDLAVAYNEQFF
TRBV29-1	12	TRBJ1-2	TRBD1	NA	TGCAGCGCGACCGGGACAGGATCCGGCTACACCTTC	CSATGTGSGYTF
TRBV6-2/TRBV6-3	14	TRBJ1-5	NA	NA	TGTGCCAGCAGTTACTCTAGGGGTACCCAGCCCCAGCATTTT	CASSYSRGTQPQHF
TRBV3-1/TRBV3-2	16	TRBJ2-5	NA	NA	TGTGCCAGCAGCCAAGATCCCCCCCCAAACCAAGAGACCCAGTACTTC	CASSQDPPPNQETQYF
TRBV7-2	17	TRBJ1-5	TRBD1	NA	TGTGCCAGCAGCTTAGCGGAGACAGGGGGTTACTATCAGCCCCAGCATTTT	CASSLAETGGYYQPQHF
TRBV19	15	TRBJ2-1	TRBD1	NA	TGTGCCAGTAGTATCACCGGGACAGGGGGCAATGAGCAGTTCTTC	CASSITGTGGNEQFF
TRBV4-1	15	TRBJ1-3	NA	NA	TGCGCCAGCAGCCAAGTCACAGGGACCGGAAACACCATATATTTT	CASSQVTGTGNTIYF
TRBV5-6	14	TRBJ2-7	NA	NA	TGTGCCAGCAGCCCGGACCGGGGATTTTTCGAGCAGTACTTC	CASSPDRGFFEQYF
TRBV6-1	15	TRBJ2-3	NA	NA	TGTGCCAGCAGTGAAGGACTAGGGATCACAGATACGCAGTATTTT	CASSEGLGITDTQYF
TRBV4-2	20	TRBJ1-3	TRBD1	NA	TGTGCCAGCAGCCAAGATGGCTTCCCCTTTACAGGGGGCTCTGGAAACACCATATATTTT	CASSQDGFPFTGGSGNTIYF
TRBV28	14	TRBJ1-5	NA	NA	TGTGCCAGCAGATCAGGGTATAGCAATCAGCCCCAGCATTTT	CASRSGYSNQPQHF
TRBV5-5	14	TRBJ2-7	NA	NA	TGTGCCAGCAGCTCCCAGACTCTCCGTCCCGAGCAGTACTTC	CASSSQTLRPEQYF
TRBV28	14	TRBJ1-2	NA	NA	TGTGCCAGCAGTTCTCCAGGCAGAAGCTATGGCTACACCTTC	CASSSPGRSYGYTF
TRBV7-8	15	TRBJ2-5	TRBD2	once	TGTGCCAGCAGCTTAGTCTGGCTAGCGGGAGAGACCCAGTACTTC	CASSLVWLAGETQYF
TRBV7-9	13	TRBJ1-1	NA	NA	TGTGCCAGCAGCTTTAACATGAACACTGAAGCTTTCTTT	CASSFNMNTEAFF
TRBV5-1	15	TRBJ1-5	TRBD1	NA	TGCGCCAGCAGCGAACTGGGACAGGGCCATCAGCCCCAGCATTTT	CASSELGQGHQPQHF
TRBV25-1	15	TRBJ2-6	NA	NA	TGTGCCAGCAGTGACAGGCGCTCTGGGGCCAACGTCCTGACTTTC	CASSDRRSGANVLTF
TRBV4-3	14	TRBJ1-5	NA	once	TGCGCCAGCAGCCAGGGGCTTAGCAATCAGCCCCAGCATTTT	CASSQGLSNQPQHF
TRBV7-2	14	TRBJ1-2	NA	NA	TGTGCCAGCAGCCCGGGACTATATCTCTATGGCTACACCTTC	CASSPGLYLYGYTF
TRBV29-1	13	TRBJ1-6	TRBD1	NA	TGCAGCGTAGGGGACAGATATAATTCACCCCTCCACTTT	CSVGDRYNSPLHF
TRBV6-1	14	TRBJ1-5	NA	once	TGTGCCAGCAGTGAAGGGGGGCGCAATCAGCCCCAGCATTTT	CASSEGGRNQPQHF
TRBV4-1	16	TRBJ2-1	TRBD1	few	TGCGCCAGCAGCCATTACGGACAGGCGGGTAGGAATGAGCAGTTCTTC	CASSHYGQAGRNEQFF
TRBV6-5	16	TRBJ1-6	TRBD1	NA	TGTGCCAGCAGTTCCCAAACCGGGACAGGGGTAATTCCCCTCCACTTT	CASSSQTGTGVIPLHF
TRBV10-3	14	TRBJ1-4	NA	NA	TGTGCCATCAATCCGGGGGGTACTAATGAAAAACTGTTTTTT	CAINPGGTNEKLFF
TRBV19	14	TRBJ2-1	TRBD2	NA	TGTGCCAGTCGCGAGGCTAGCGGGAGCAATGAGCAGTTCTTC	CASREASGSNEQFF
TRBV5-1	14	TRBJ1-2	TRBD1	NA	TGCGCCAGCAGCGTTACAGGGGGGGAAATTGGCTACACCTTC	CASSVTGGEIGYTF
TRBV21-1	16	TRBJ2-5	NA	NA	TGTGCCAGCAGCATCCCCGGCGGGAGGCCGGGAGAGACCCAGTACTTC	CASSIPGGRPGETQYF
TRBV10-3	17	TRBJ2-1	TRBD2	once	TGTGCCATCAGAGCTGGGACTAGCAAACCGAGCTACAATGAGCAGTTCTTC	CAIRAGTSKPSYNEQFF